These T cell receptor beta chains were read from a single sample in a study of OX40 agonist ivuxolimab in advanced cancers. The protocol was immunoSEQ multiplex PCR, while the TCRdb copy is restricted to in-frame clones and leaves out a portion. The sample records tens of thousands of clones, roughly 92% being singletons. The sample in question was CD4+ or CD8+ T cells sorted from blood, obtained in a trial of the OX40 agonist ivuxolimab. Every receptor here comes from an adult with an advanced solid tumor such as melanoma, head and neck, liver or kidney cancer. Both conserved end residues are part of each CDR3. The D gene is left open where the match is weak. Where a row states a size, it is once, few, many or the class of an expanded clone; other rows omit it.

D	J	size	V	length	DNA	CDR3
TRBD1	TRBJ2-4	NA	TRBV19	18	TGTGCCAGTAGTTACCGGGACAGGGGGGTACTAGCCAAAAACATTCAGTACTTC	CASSYRDRGVLAKNIQYF
NA	TRBJ2-7	NA	TRBV18	10	TGTGCCAGCTCACCACCGGGACTTACTTTC	CASSPPGLTF
TRBD2	TRBJ2-7	NA	TRBV4-2	14	TGTGCCAGCAGCCTCCCGGGACTAGACTCCGAGCAGTACTTC	CASSLPGLDSEQYF
NA	TRBJ1-4	NA	TRBV5-1	11	TGCGCCAGCAGCTTGGCCGAAAAACTGTTTTTT	CASSLAEKLFF
NA	TRBJ1-4	NA	TRBV27	14	TGTGCCAGCAGTTTATTGGATAGTGGGGAAAAACTGTTTTTT	CASSLLDSGEKLFF
NA	TRBJ2-5	NA	TRBV2	13	TGTGCCAGCAGCAGGGGGGAGGAGGAGACCCAGTACTTC	CASSRGEEETQYF
TRBD1	TRBJ2-2	NA	TRBV5-1	15	TGCGCCAGCAGCCCCGTCGGACAGGGGGAAGGGGAGCTGTTTTTT	CASSPVGQGEGELFF
NA	TRBJ1-1	NA	TRBV29-1	16	TGCAGCGTTTACCCGGGGCAAGCGGTACTAGACACTGAAGCTTTCTTT	CSVYPGQAVLDTEAFF
NA	TRBJ2-2	NA	TRBV19	16	TGTGCCAGTAGTATAACAGTGGACCCAGGGGTTGGGGAGCTGTTTTTT	CASSITVDPGVGELFF
NA	TRBJ1-3	NA	TRBV5-1	16	TGCGCCAGCAGCTTGGACGGACCGATCTCTGGAAACACCATATATTTT	CASSLDGPISGNTIYF
TRBD1	TRBJ1-4	NA	TRBV5-1	15	TGCGCCAGCAGCTCGACAGGGGCGACTAATGAAAAACTGTTTTTT	CASSSTGATNEKLFF
NA	TRBJ2-6	NA	TRBV5-1	15	TGCGCCAGCAGCTCAGGGAACGGTGGGGCCAACGTCCTGACTTTC	CASSSGNGGANVLTF
NA	TRBJ2-5	few	TRBV5-1	12	TGCGCCAGTTATGACAGTCAAGAGACCCAGTACTTC	CASYDSQETQYF
NA	TRBJ1-4	once	TRBV30	12	TGTGCCTGGAGTGCCCGGGGGGAAAAACTGTTTTTT	CAWSARGEKLFF
TRBD1	TRBJ1-3	NA	TRBV15	16	TGTGCCACCAGCAGAGATACAGGGGGAGGTGGAAACACCATATATTTT	CATSRDTGGGGNTIYF
NA	TRBJ2-3	NA	TRBV19	16	TGTGCCAGTAGTTTCCGACGAGGGCAGGCAGGAGATACGCAGTATTTT	CASSFRRGQAGDTQYF
NA	TRBJ1-3	NA	TRBV7-2	13	TGTGCCAGCAGCTTAGGCCAGGGGAACACCATATATTTT	CASSLGQGNTIYF
TRBD1	TRBJ2-2	NA	TRBV29-1	14	TGCAGTACACCGGGACAGGGGGCCACCGGGGAGCTGTTTTTT	CSTPGQGATGELFF
TRBD1	TRBJ1-1	NA	TRBV30	16	TGTGCCTCATCGCGGACAGGGGGCTTAGTGAACACTGAAGCTTTCTTT	CASSRTGGLVNTEAFF
NA	TRBJ1-2	once	TRBV19	12	TGTGCCAGTAGTCCCGGGAATATTGGCTACACCTTC	CASSPGNIGYTF
NA	TRBJ1-1	NA	TRBV5-1	14	TGCGCCAGCAGCTTGGAGCCTGCGGACACTGAAGCTTTCTTT	CASSLEPADTEAFF
TRBD2	TRBJ2-5	NA	TRBV7-2	15	TGTGCCAGCAGCTTGGCGGGACTAACACAAGAGACCCAGTACTTC	CASSLAGLTQETQYF
NA	TRBJ1-5	once	TRBV10-3	14	TGTGCCATCAGTGCCCAACAGGGTAATCAGCCCCAGCATTTT	CAISAQQGNQPQHF
NA	TRBJ2-1	NA	TRBV7-9	17	TGTGCCAGCAGCTTAGTGAGGGGCCTCGAGGGCTACAATGAGCAGTTCTTC	CASSLVRGLEGYNEQFF
NA	TRBJ1-1	NA	TRBV10-3	13	TGTGCCATCAGCTCAACACAGAACACTGAAGCTTTCTTT	CAISSTQNTEAFF
TRBD2	TRBJ2-7	once	TRBV27	15	TGTGCCAGCTACTTCAGAGGAGCGGGAGGGTCCGAGCAGTACTTC	CASYFRGAGGSEQYF
NA	TRBJ1-2	NA	TRBV5-1	14	TGCGCCAGCAGCTTGGCCGGGCCAGGTTATGGCTACACCTTC	CASSLAGPGYGYTF
NA	TRBJ1-3	NA	TRBV13	13	TGTGCCAGCAGCTTAGGGCAGGGAAACACCATATATTTT	CASSLGQGNTIYF
TRBD1	TRBJ1-3	NA	TRBV7-9	17	TGTGCCAGCAGCCGAAGACAGGGAGGAGTGTCTGGAAACACCATATATTTT	CASSRRQGGVSGNTIYF
TRBD1	TRBJ2-5	NA	TRBV2	13	TGTGCCAGCCAGGGGGACCCCTCAGAGACCCAGTACTTC	CASQGDPSETQYF
NA	TRBJ2-3	NA	TRBV2	12	TGTGCCAGCTCAGAGAGCACAGATACGCAGTATTTT	CASSESTDTQYF
NA	TRBJ2-5	NA	TRBV30	12	TGTGCCTGGAGTGTACTGGGAGAGACCCAGTACTTC	CAWSVLGETQYF
NA	TRBJ2-1	NA	TRBV30	13	TGTGCCTCAGCTAGACCCCAAGCGAATGAGCAGTTCTTC	CASARPQANEQFF
NA	TRBJ2-2	NA	TRBV5-1	12	TGCGCCAGCAGCAAGGAGGGTGGGGAGCTGTTTTTT	CASSKEGGELFF
NA	TRBJ1-4	NA	TRBV6-6	14	TGTGCCAGCAGTTATGACAGGTTAAATGAAAAACTGTTTTTT	CASSYDRLNEKLFF
NA	TRBJ1-3	NA	TRBV11-2	16	TGTGCCAGCAGCCCTGGGTTAGCTATCTCTGGAAACACCATATATTTT	CASSPGLAISGNTIYF
TRBD1	TRBJ1-2	NA	TRBV6-5	16	TGTGCCAGCAGTTACTCGGGGGGACAGCCCAGCTATGGCTACACCTTC	CASSYSGGQPSYGYTF
NA	TRBJ2-1	NA	TRBV2	14	TGTGCCAGCAGTGAGGAGGGGGTATACAATGAGCAGTTCTTC	CASSEEGVYNEQFF
NA	TRBJ1-2	NA	TRBV25-1	14	TGTGCCAGCAGTCGCGCAGGGGCGAACTATGGCTACACCTTC	CASSRAGANYGYTF
NA	TRBJ1-5	NA	TRBV15	16	TGTGCCACCAGCAGAGATCCGGTATATAGCAATCAGCCCCAGCATTTT	CATSRDPVYSNQPQHF
TRBD2	TRBJ2-5	NA	TRBV10-1	13	TGCGCCAGCAGTGATGCGGGAGACGAGACCCAGTACTTC	CASSDAGDETQYF